Reported below is one T cell receptor (beta chain). Its antigen remains undetermined. Base qualities are not provided; no much larger clone lies one nucleotide away. After CFSE-labeled PBMCs were cultured without any stimulus, the autoproliferating (CFSEdim) and non-proliferating (CFSEhi) T cell fractions were each sequenced on their own. In total, 5x10^7 CFSE-labeled PBMCs were cultured without stimulus for less than 8 days, after which replicate wells were pooled. PBMCs were labeled with around 0.5 uM CFSE and cultured without exogenous stimuli in serum-free AIM-V medium. PBMCs were isolated by Ficoll density gradient centrifugation and were cryopreserved before use. Live 7-AAD-negative cells were sorted on a FACSAria III, washed with PBS, and frozen at -80 degrees C as dry pellets. The data belong to a study of memory B cells and T cells in multiple sclerosis (dated by TCRdb to between 2017 and 2018). A note on the overall study: TCR beta repertoires of autoproliferating peripheral T cells were compared with the TCR beta repertoires of brain lesion-infiltrating T cells in multiple sclerosis patients. Two multiple sclerosis patients, for whom either brain lesions at autopsy or brain-infiltrating cells from biopsy were available, were included in TCR sequencing. On the study overall, not on this receptor specifically: Because clone-set sizes differed between compartments, counts of shared clonotypes were influenced and normalization was required.

The immunoSEQ Platform was used to amplify TCRbeta CDR3 regions from extracted genomic DNA. The immunoSEQ assay used multiplex PCR together with high-throughput sequencing and a bioinformatics pipeline from the vendor. The paper's data handling went like this. Non-productive sequences and CDR3s under 4 amino acids long were removed, and the clonotype frequencies in each sample were recalculated. Shared clonotypes were identified in immunoSEQ Analyzer 2.0 as identical CDR3 amino acid, V gene and J gene sequences. To normalize repertoire overlap, the number of shared clonotypes was divided by the product of the two clone-set sizes and multiplied by 1000 to give arbitrary units. What TCRdb holds here is the immuneACCESS table cut down to in-frame rearrangements. Part of the clones is not present; checked against another copy, under half of the missing clones reflect an unresolved V gene, and the others are unexplained. V and J calls and clone size are given by that table; D and trimming were obtained from the DNA. The sample yields some 300 clones; approximately 70% were counted once. Around 33% of the sample rests with the top ten.

The sequencing sample was made of PBMCs from blood kept in culture. The TCR originated in a human donor with multiple sclerosis.

The base sequence is TGCGCCAGCAGCCACCCCGGACAGAATCAGCCCCAGCATTTT. Its translation is CASSHPGQNQPQHF. The chain links TRBV4-1 with TRBJ1-5; a tentative D call is TRBD1 (6 bases match). Deletion took 3 bases off V and 4 bases off J, with a span of 10 bases between the germline ends. The CDR3, from cysteine to phenylalanine, totals 14 residues. Only the CDR3 DNA is retained, 42 bases long and in frame from the first base. The germline V gene sets CDR1 to MGHRA and CDR2 to YSYEKL.